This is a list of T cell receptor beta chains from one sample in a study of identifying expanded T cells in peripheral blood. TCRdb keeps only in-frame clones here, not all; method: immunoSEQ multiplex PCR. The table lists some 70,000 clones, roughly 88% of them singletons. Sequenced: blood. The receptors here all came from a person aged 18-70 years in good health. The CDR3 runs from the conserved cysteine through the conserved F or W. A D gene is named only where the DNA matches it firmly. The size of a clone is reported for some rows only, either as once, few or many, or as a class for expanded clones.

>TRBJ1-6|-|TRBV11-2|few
TGTGCCAGCAGCTTTTTCTCCTATAATTCACCCCTCCACTTT
CASSFFSYNSPLHF
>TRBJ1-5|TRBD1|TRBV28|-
TGTGCCAGCAGTAGACCCAGGGGGGCGGTGGATCAGCCCCAGCATTTT
CASSRPRGAVDQPQHF
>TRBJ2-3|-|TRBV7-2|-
TGTGCCAGCACCACCAGGGGTTTTAGCACAGATACGCAGTATTTT
CASTTRGFSTDTQYF
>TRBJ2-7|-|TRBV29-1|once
TGCAGCGCCACCGACATCTCCTACGAGCAGTACTTC
CSATDISYEQYF
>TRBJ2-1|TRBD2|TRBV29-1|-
TGCAGCGTAAAAACGTCAGCGGGGGCCTACAATGAGCAGTTCTTC
CSVKTSAGAYNEQFF
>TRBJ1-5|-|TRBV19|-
TGTGCCAGTAGTTGGGGGTTGGGCAATCAGCCCCAGCATTTT
CASSWGLGNQPQHF
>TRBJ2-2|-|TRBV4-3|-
TGCGCCAGCAGCCCACTAGTTTTCGCGAACACCGGGGAGCTGTTTTTT
CASSPLVFANTGELFF
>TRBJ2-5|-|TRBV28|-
TGTGCCACCACACCGCTATACCAAGAGACCCAGTACTTC
CATTPLYQETQYF
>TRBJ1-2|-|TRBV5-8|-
TGTGCCAGCAGGCGGGACTCTATGAATGGCTACACCTTC
CASRRDSMNGYTF
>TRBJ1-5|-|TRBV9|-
TGTGCCAGCAGCGCCGCAGGGGTTCAGCCCCAGCATTTT
CASSAAGVQPQHF
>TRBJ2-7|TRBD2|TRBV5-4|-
TGTGCCAGCAGCTTAGGAGGGACTAGCGGGATGAGACAGTACTTC
CASSLGGTSGMRQYF
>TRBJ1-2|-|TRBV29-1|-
TGCAGCGTTGTAACAATTCGGGGTGGTAGCTATGGCTACACCTTC
CSVVTIRGGSYGYTF
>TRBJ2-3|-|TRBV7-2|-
TGTGCCAGCAAGGCCGTTGGGGATACGCAGTATTTT
CASKAVGDTQYF
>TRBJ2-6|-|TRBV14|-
TGTGCCAGCAGCCCCAGACAGAGCTCTGGGGCCAACGTCCTGACTTTC
CASSPRQSSGANVLTF
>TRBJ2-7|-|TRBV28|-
TGTGCCAGCAGTTTTAGGCCGGAGGCCGAGCAGTACTTC
CASSFRPEAEQYF
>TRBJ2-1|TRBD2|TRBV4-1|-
TGCGCCAGCACCCGGACTAGCCCGAATGAGCAGTTCTTC
CASTRTSPNEQFF
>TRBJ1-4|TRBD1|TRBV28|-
TGTGCCAGCAGTCCAGGGGGCAGAGCTAATGAAAAACTGTTTTTT
CASSPGGRANEKLFF
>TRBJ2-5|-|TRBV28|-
TGTGCCAGCAGTATCGGGGAGACCCAGTACTTC
CASSIGETQYF
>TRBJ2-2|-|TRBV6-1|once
TGTGCCAGCACCGTCGACAGTCCCGGGGAGCTGTTTTTT
CASTVDSPGELFF
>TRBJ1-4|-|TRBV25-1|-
TGTGCCAGCAGCACCCCCGGGAGGAGCGGAAGACTGTTTTTT
CASSTPGRSGRLFF
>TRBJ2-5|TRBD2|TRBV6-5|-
TGTGCCAGCAGTTCACCCAGACTAGCGCAAGAGACCCAGTACTTC
CASSSPRLAQETQYF
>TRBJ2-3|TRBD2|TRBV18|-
TGTGCCAGCTCACCATCTAGCGGGAGGATCCAGGGTACGCAGTATTTT
CASSPSSGRIQGTQYF
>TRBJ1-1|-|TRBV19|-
TGTGCCAGTAACACCGGCTGGGGGAACACTGAAGCTTTCTTT
CASNTGWGNTEAFF
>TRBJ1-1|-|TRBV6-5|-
TGTGCCAGCAGTTACCCCACAGGGTGGGGGGACACTGAAGCTTTCTTT
CASSYPTGWGDTEAFF
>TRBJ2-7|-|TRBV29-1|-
TGCAGCGTTGGGACCAACGAGCAGTACTTC
CSVGTNEQYF
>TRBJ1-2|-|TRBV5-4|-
TGTGCCAGCAGACTGGACCAGGGTTTTGGCTACACCTTC
CASRLDQGFGYTF
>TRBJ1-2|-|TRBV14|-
TGTGCCAGCAGCCTCCACATTTCCTCCGGCTACACCTTC
CASSLHISSGYTF
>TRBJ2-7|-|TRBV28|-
TGTGCCAGCAGCCTGGGGGGCGCCGGATCCTACGAGCAGTACTTC
CASSLGGAGSYEQYF
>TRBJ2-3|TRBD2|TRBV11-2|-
TGTGCCAGCAGCCACGACTGGTCCCTAGCGGGAGGGTCGCAGTATTTT
CASSHDWSLAGGSQYF
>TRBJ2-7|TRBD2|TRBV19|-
TGTGCCAGTAGTGCAAGATCTCTAGCGGGAGCCTACGAGCAGTACTTC
CASSARSLAGAYEQYF
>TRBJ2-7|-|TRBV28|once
TGTGCCAGCAGTTTATCTGGACTTAGCTCCGAGCAGTACTTC
CASSLSGLSSEQYF
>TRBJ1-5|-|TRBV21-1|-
TGTGCCAGCAGCAAAGAAAACGGTCAGCCCCAGCATTTT
CASSKENGQPQHF
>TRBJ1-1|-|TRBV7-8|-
TGTGCCAGCAGCTTAGGACTCCCGGGAGGCACTGAAGCTTTCTTT
CASSLGLPGGTEAFF
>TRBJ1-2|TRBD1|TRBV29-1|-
TGCAGCGTTTTACCGGGACAGGGGGCGCGTGGCTACACCTTC
CSVLPGQGARGYTF
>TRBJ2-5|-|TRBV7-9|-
TGTGCCAGCAGCTTAACGGACCGCGGGGAGACCCAGTACTTC
CASSLTDRGETQYF
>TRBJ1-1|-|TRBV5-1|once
TGCGCCAGCAGCTTATTACAGGGGAACACTGAAGCTTTCTTT
CASSLLQGNTEAFF
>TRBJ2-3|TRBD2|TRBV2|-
TGTGCCAGCAGTGAGGCGAGCGGGGGGGCCGAAGATACGCAGTATTTT
CASSEASGGAEDTQYF
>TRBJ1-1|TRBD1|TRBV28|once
TGTGCCAGCAGTGTCGGGACAGGGCAGGCTTTCTTT
CASSVGTGQAFF
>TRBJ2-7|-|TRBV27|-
TGTGCCAGCAGTCCCTTGGGGTGGTACGAGCAGTACTTC
CASSPLGWYEQYF
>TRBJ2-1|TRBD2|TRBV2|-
TGTGCCAGCGACAATAGCGGGAGGCTGGATGGTGGCAATGAGCAGTTCTTC
CASDNSGRLDGGNEQFF
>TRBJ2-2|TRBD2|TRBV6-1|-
TGTGCCAGCAGAATAGCGGGAAGCACCGGGGAGCTGTTTTTT
CASRIAGSTGELFF
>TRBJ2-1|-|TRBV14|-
TGTGCCAGCAGCCAAGTAAATGACAATGAGCAGTTCTTC
CASSQVNDNEQFF
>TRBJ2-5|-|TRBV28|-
TGTGCCAGCAGTTTAGTCGCGGCCCTAGAGACCCAGTACTTC
CASSLVAALETQYF
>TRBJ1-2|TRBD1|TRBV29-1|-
TGCAGCGTTGACAGGGGGCCGAACTATGGCTACACCTTC
CSVDRGPNYGYTF
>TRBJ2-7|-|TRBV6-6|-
TGTGCCAGCAAGCCAGGGGTGAGCTCCTACGAGCAGTACTTC
CASKPGVSSYEQYF
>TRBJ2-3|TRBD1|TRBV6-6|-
TGTGCCAGCAGTTACTTTACAGGGGGAGATACGCAGTATTTT
CASSYFTGGDTQYF
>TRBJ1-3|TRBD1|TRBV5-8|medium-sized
TGTGCCAGCAGACTGGACAGGGCCCTTTCTGGAAACACCATATATTTT
CASRLDRALSGNTIYF
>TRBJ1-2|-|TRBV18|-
TGTGCCAGCTCACCCGGACTGGAGGGCTATGGCTACACCTTC
CASSPGLEGYGYTF
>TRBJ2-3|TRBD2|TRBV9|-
TGTGCCAGCAGCCATCCCTGGGCTCTAGCGGGGGGAACGCCTAGCACAGATACGCAGTATTTT
CASSHPWALAGGTPSTDTQYF
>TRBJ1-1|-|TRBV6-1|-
TGTGCCAGCACAAGGACCCTAAACACTGAAGCTTTCTTT
CASTRTLNTEAFF
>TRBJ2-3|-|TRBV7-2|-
TGTGCCAGCAGCTCCCTACCCCGAAGGACAGATACGCAGTATTTT
CASSSLPRRTDTQYF
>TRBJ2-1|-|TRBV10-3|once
TGTGCCATCAGTGAGTCGATGGCAGCGGACTCCTACAATGAGCAGTTCTTC
CAISESMAADSYNEQFF
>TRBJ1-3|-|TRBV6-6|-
TGTGCCAGCAGTTACGGGGGGCTTGGGAACACCATATATTTT
CASSYGGLGNTIYF
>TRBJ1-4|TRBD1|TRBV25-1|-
TGTGCCAGCAGCGTGGGACAGTCTAATGAAAAACTGTTTTTT
CASSVGQSNEKLFF
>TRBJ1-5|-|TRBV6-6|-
TGTGCCAGCAGTTACAAGAGGGATTATAGCAATCAGCCCCAGCATTTT
CASSYKRDYSNQPQHF
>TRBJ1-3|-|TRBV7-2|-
TGTGCCAGCAGCTTAGGGCCAGCCCACTCTGGAAACACCATATATTTT
CASSLGPAHSGNTIYF
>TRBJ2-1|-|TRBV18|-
TGTGCCAGCCCCCCGGGAACAGATCGTTACAATGAGCAGTTCTTC
CASPPGTDRYNEQFF
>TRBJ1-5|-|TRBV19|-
TGTGCCAGTAGTGACCGGACTATTACTTTCAATCAGCCCCAGCATTTT
CASSDRTITFNQPQHF